This T cell receptor (beta chain) was observed in a study of neurological immune-mediated disorders (dated by TCRdb to between 2018 and 2021). The study in broad terms: Among the roughly 35 multiple sclerosis patients, relapsing-remitting MS accounted for around 30 and secondary progressive MS accounted for 3. The approximately 110 TCR-beta libraries included longitudinal samples, technical triplicates and paired sorted CD4+ and CD8+ T-cell subsets alongside PBMC samples. The cohort comprised 68 subjects: some 14 HAM/TSP patients, approximately 34 multiple sclerosis patients and around 20 healthy controls. Using UMI-based sequencing, the study compared peripheral blood TCR-beta repertoires from patients with HTLV-I-associated myelopathy (HAM/TSP), patients with multiple sclerosis, and healthy controls.

For unsorted PBMC libraries, 2 million PBMCs were used after storage in RNAlater at -80 degrees C until RNA extraction. Multiple sclerosis patients were enrolled in a US clinical protocol under which disease progression was evaluated by magnetic resonance imaging. Peripheral blood was subjected to Ficoll-Hypaque density gradient centrifugation to isolate PBMCs, which were then cryopreserved in liquid nitrogen. CDR3 length: 14 amino acids, cysteine to phenylalanine. Only CDR3 DNA is held: 42 bases, read in frame from base 1. As encoded in the germline V gene, CDR1 is MNHEY while CDR2 is SVGAGI. V has 6 bases trimmed and J has 4 bases trimmed; junction bases matching no gene number 6. Paper-wide results and their limitations: The MS cluster showed no association with clinical or MRI features, and the authors stated that larger cohorts are needed. No identical CDR3 amino acid sequences were shared among expanded clones across subjects, suggesting private TCR-beta repertoires in all groups. Phylogenetic analysis grouped repertoires from 18 of 34 MS patients into a cluster of related CDR3 sequences, suggesting a possible repertoire-level signature. TCR clonal expansion was highest in HAM/TSP patients and lowest in MS patients, with MS patients falling below even healthy controls.

This clonotype was recorded many times. What antigen it recognizes has not been identified. One base away there is no much larger clone; base qualities are not given. cDNA was synthesized by template-switch 5'RACE using a primer carrying a 10-nucleotide random unique molecular identifier by which each TCR transcript was tagged. Over 180 million TCR-beta sequences, covering 15-18 subjects, were produced in each sequencing run. Total RNA was extracted with the RNeasy kit. The KAPA Real-time Library Amplification kit was used to amplify TCR-beta VDJ regions with primers for the TCR constant region and the 5'RACE anchor. Sample indexes and Illumina adaptors were added in a first PCR, after which library yield was increased in a second PCR. The roughly 650 bp TCR product was size-selected on a 2% E-gel SizeSelection system after Ampure bead purification. Before pooling, libraries had their quality checked on a Bioanalyzer, their concentration measured with Qubit, and their quantity determined with the Kapa Library Quantification kit. Paired-end 2 x 150 bp sequencing of the libraries was performed on an Illumina HiSeq 2500. To increase sequence diversity, about 24-32% phiX was spiked into each library pool. On the authors' methods: The UMI-based MiGEC pipeline processed quality-filtered reads and removed over 75% of raw TCR sequences during error correction. IMGT germline references were used for alignment of VDJ genes, and clonotypes were defined by a unique CDR3 amino acid sequence together with V-J genes. VDJtools evaluated clonal expansion, Shannon diversity and CDR3 relatedness (CalcPairwiseDistances, ClusterSamples); CLCbio workbench built phylogenetic trees. Clones with at least 8 unique UMIs were defined as expanded, with this threshold being based on coefficient-of-variation modelling across technical triplicates. TCRdb reprocessed the public reads (quality trimming at Q25 with fastp, clone calling with MiXCR) and kept in-frame beta chains. Each entry merges the rows of one CDR3 protein and shows their most common DNA and genes. TCRdb, rather than the study authors, made the V and J calls. The sample table records approximately 90,000 distinct CDR3 sequences; roughly 3.5% of these occur just once. Roughly 6% of the sample is taken by the ten largest.

The TCR comes from a woman aged 18-29 years with multiple sclerosis. The rearrangement combines TRBV6-5 with TRBJ1-1; the junction holds 9 bases that match TRBD1. Sequenced sample: PBMCs. The bases read TGTGCCAGCAGCCCAGGGACAGGGAGCACTGAAGCTTTCTTT. This codes for CASSPGTGSTEAFF.